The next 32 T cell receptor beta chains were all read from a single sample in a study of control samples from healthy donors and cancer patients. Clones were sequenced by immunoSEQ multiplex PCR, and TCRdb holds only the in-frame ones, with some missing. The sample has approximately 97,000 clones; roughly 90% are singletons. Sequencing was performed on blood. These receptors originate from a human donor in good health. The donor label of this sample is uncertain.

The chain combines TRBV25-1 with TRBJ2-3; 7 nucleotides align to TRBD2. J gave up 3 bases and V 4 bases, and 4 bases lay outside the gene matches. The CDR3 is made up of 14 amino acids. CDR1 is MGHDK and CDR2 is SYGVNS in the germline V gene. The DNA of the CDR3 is TGTGCCAGCAGTGTCGGGGGGTCTACAGATACGCAGTATTTT. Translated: CASSVGGSTDTQYF.

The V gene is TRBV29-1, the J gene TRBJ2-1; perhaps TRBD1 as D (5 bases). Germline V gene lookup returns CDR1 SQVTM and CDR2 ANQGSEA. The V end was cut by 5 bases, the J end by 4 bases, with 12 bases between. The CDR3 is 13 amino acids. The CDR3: CSVSRQNYNEQFF. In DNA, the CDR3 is TGCAGCGTTAGCAGACAGAATTACAATGAGCAGTTCTTC.

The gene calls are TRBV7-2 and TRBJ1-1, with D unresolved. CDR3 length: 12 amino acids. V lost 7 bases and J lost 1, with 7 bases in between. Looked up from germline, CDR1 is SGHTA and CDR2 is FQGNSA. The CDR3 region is CASNRRNTEAFF. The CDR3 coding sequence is TGTGCCAGCAACAGAAGGAACACTGAAGCTTTCTTT.

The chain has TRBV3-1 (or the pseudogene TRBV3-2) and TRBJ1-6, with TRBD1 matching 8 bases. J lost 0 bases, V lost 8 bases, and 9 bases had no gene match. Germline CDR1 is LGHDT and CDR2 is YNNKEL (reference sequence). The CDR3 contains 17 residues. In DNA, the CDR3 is TGTGCCAGCCGGGACAGGCCCCAATACTCCTATAATTCACCCCTCCACTTT. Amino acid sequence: CASRDRPQYSYNSPLHF.

CDR3 region: CASSLGTEQFF. The CDR3, as DNA: TGTGCCAGCAGTCTAGGGACAGAGCAGTTCTTC. J is TRBJ2-1 and V is TRBV6-2 or TRBV6-3, with D maybe TRBD1 (6 bases). Germline CDR1 reads MNHEY; CDR2 reads SVGEGT. V lost 5 bases and J lost 10, with 9 bases in between. This CDR3 is 11 amino acids long.

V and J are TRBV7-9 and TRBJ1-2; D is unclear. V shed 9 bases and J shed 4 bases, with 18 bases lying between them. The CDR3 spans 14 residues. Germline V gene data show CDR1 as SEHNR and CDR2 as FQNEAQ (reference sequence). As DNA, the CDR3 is TGTGCCAGTCTACCTGGGCCAAGGCCCTATGGCTACACCTTC. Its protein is CASLPGPRPYGYTF.

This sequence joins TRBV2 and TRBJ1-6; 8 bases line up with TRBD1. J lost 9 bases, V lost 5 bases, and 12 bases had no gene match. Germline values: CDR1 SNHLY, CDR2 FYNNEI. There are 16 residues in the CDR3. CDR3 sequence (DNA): TGTGCCAGCAGTCGGACAGGGCCCGGTGCGAGTTCACCCCTCCACTTT. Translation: CASSRTGPGASSPLHF.

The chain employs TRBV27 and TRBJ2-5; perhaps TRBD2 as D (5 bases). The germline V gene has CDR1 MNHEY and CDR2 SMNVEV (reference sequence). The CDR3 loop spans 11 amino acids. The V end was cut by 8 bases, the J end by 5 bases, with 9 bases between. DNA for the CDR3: TGTGCCAGCCCAGAGGGTGAGACCCAGTACTTC. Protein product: CASPEGETQYF.

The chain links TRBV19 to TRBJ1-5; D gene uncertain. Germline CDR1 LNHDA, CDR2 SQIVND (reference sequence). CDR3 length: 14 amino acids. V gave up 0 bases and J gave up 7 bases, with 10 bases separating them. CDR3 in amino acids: CASSIEAAGQPQHF. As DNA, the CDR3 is TGTGCCAGTAGTATAGAAGCGGCGGGGCAGCCCCAGCATTTT.

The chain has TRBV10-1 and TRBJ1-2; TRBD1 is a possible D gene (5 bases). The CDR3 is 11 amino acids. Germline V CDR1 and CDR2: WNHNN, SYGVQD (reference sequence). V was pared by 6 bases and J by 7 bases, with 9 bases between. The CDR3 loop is CASREDTGYTF. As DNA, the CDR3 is TGCGCCAGCAGAGAGGACACTGGCTACACCTTC.

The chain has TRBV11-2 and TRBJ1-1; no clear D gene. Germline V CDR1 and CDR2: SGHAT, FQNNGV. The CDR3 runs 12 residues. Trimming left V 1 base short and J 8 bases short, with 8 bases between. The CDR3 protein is CASSLGLGEAFF. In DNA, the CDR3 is TGTGCCAGCAGCTTAGGACTCGGGGAAGCTTTCTTT.

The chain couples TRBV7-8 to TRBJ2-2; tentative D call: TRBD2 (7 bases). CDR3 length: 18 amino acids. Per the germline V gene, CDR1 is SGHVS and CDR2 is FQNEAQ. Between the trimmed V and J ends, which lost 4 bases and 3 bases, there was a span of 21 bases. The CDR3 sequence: CASSSRPRGGEDTGELFF. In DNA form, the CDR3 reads TGTGCCAGCAGCTCGAGGCCGAGGGGGGGCGAGGACACCGGGGAGCTGTTTTTT.

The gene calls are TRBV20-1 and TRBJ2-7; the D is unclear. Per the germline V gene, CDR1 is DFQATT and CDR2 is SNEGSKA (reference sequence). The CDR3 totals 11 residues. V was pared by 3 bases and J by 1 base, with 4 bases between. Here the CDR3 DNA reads TGCAGTGCTAGGGTTTCCTACGAGCAGTACTTC. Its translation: CSARVSYEQYF.

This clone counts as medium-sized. CDR3 in amino acids: CASSDSSYNEQFF. The CDR3 DNA is TGTGCCAGCAGTGACAGCTCCTACAATGAGCAGTTCTTC. V and J are TRBV6-1 and TRBJ2-1; no clear D gene. The CDR3 sequence is 13 residues long. V lost 3 bases and J 0 bases, leaving 3 bases between the germline ends. CDR1 and CDR2 from the germline V gene are MNHNS and SASEGT.

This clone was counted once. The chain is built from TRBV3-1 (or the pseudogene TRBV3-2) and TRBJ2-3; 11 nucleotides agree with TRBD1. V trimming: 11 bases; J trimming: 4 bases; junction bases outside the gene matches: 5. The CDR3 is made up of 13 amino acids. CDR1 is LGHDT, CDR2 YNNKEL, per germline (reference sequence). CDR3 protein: CAAWGQGADTQYF. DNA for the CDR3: TGTGCCGCTTGGGGACAGGGGGCAGATACGCAGTATTTT.

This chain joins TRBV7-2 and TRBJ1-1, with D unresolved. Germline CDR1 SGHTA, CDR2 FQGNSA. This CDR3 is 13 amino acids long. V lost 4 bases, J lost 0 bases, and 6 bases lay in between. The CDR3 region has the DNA TGTGCCAGCAGCTCCGAGATGAACACTGAAGCTTTCTTT. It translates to CASSSEMNTEAFF.

CDR3 residues: CASSRQLYEQYF. The CDR3 bases are TGTGCCAGCTCTCGGCAGTTATACGAGCAGTACTTC. The V and J genes are TRBV28 and TRBJ2-7; D is ambiguous. The germline CDR1 and CDR2 sequences are MDHEN and SYDVKM. Trimming shortened V by 8 bases and J by 4 bases, and 12 bases separated the two germline ends. The CDR3 is made up of 12 amino acids.

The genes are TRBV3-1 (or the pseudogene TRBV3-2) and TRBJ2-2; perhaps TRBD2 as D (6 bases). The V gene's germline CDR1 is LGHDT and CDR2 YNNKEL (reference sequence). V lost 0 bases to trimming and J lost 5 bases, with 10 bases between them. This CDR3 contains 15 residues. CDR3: CASSQDTSPTGELFF. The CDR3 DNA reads TGTGCCAGCAGCCAAGATACTAGCCCGACCGGGGAGCTGTTTTTT.

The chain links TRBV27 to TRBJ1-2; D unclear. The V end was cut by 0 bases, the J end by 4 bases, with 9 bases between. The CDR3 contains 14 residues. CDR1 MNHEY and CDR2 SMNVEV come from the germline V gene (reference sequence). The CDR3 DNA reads TGTGCCAGCAGTTTATCGGCCGCGCCCTATGGCTACACCTTC. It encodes CASSLSAAPYGYTF.

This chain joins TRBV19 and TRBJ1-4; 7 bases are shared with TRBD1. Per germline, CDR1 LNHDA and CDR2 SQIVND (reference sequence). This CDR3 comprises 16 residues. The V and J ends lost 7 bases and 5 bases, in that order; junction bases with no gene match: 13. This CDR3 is CASNGNPGTENEKLFF. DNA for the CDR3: TGTGCCAGTAATGGGAACCCCGGGACAGAAAATGAAAAACTGTTTTTT.

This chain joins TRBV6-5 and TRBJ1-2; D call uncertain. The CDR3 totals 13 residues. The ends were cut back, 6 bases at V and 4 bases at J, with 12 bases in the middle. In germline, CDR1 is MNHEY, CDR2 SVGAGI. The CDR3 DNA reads TGTGCCAGCAGGAGGGTGGAGTTCTATGGCTACACCTTC. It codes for CASRRVEFYGYTF.

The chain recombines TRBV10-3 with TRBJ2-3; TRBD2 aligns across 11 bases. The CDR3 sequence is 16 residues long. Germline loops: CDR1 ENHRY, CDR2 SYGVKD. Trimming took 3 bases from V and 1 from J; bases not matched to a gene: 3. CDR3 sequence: CAISDSTSGGTDTQYF. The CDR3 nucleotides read TGTGCCATCAGTGACTCGACTAGCGGGGGCACAGATACGCAGTATTTT.

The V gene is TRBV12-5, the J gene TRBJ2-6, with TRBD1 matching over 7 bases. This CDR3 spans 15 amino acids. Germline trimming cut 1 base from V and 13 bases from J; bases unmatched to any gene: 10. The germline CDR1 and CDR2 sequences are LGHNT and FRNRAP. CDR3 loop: CASGLGGTGALVLTF. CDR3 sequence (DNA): TGTGCTAGTGGTTTGGGGGGAACAGGGGCCCTGGTCCTGACTTTC. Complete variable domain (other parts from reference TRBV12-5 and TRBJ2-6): DARVTQTPRHKVTEMGQEVTMRCQPILGHNTVFWYRQTMMQGLELLAYFRNRAPLDDSGMPKDRFSAEMPDATLATLKIQPSEPRDSAVYFCASGLGGTGALVLTFGAGSRLTVL.

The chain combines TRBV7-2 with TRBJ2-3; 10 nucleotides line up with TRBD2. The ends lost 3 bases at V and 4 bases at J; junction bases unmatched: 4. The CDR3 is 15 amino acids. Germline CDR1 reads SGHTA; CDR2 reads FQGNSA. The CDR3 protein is CASSFSGGSPDTQYF. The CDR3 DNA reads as TGTGCCAGCAGCTTTAGCGGGGGGAGCCCAGATACGCAGTATTTT.

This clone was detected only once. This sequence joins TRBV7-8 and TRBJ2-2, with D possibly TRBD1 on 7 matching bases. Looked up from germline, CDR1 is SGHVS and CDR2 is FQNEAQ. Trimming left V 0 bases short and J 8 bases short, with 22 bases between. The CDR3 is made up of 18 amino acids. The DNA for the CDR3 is TGTGCCAGCAGCTTAGCTGGAGGGGGCACATACAAGGGAGGGGAGCTGTTTTTT. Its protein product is CASSLAGGGTYKGGELFF.

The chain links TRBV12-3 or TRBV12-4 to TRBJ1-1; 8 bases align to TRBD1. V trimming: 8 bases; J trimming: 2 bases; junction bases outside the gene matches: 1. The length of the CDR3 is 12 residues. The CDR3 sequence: CASGQGNTEAFF. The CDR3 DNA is TGTGCCAGCGGACAGGGCAACACTGAAGCTTTCTTT.

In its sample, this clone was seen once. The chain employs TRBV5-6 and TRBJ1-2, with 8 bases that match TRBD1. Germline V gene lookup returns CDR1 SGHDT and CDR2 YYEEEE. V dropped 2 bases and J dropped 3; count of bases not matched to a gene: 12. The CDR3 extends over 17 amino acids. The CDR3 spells CASSFLFRQGAYYGYTF. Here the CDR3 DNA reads TGTGCCAGCAGCTTCTTGTTTCGGCAGGGGGCGTACTATGGCTACACCTTC.

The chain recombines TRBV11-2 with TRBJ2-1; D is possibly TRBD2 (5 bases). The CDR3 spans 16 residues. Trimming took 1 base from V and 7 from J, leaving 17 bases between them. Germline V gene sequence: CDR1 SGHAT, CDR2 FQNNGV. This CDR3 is CASSLAGPSGGNEQFF. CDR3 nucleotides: TGTGCCAGCAGCTTAGCTGGGCCATCTGGCGGGAATGAGCAGTTCTTC.

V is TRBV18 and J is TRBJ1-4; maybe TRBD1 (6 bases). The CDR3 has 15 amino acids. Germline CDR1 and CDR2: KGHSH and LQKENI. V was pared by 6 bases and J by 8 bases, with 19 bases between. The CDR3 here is CASSGPDSRGEKLFF. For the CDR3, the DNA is TGTGCCAGCTCGGGGCCGGACAGTAGAGGCGAAAAACTGTTTTTT.

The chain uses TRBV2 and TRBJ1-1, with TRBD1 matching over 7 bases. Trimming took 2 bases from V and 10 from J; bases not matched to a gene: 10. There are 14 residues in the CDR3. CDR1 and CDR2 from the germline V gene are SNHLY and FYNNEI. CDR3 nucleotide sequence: TGTGCCAGCAGTGAACAAGTGACAGGGTCCGTAGCTTTCTTT. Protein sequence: CASSEQVTGSVAFF.

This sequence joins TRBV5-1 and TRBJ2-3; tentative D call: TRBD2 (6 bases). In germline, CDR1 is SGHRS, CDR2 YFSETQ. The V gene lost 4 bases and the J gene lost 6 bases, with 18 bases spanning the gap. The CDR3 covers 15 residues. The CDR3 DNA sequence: TGCGCCAGCAGCCCCTTCGTAGGAGGGCGGGATACGCAGTATTTT. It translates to CASSPFVGGRDTQYF.

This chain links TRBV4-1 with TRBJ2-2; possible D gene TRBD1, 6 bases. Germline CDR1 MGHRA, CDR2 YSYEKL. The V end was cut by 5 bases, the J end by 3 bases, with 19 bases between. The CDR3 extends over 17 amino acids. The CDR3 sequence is CASSFPQGSYDTGELFF. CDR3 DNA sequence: TGCGCCAGCAGCTTCCCTCAGGGGAGCTATGACACCGGGGAGCTGTTTTTT.